A selection of T cell receptor beta chains follows, all from one sample in a study of T cell responses to AZD1222 COVID-19 vaccine. Generated by immunoSEQ multiplex PCR, the TCRdb table keeps only in-frame clones and is missing some. This table has 150,000 to 200,000 clones, about 83% appearing once. The material was peripheral blood, obtained 28 days after the second AZD1222 dose. These receptors came from an adult who received the AZD1222 COVID-19 vaccine. The CDR3 runs from the conserved cysteine through the conserved F or W. Fields, in order: J gene, D gene, clone size, V gene, CDR3 protein, CDR3 DNA. A D gene is named only where the DNA matches it firmly. The size of a clone is reported for some rows only, either as once, few or many, or as a class for expanded clones.

J gene: TRBJ1-3
D gene: -
clone size: -
V gene: TRBV7-5
CDR3 protein: CVRSSEATGRFNSGNTIYF
CDR3 DNA: TGTGTCAGAAGCTCAGAAGCGACAGGGCGATTCAATTCTGGAAACACCATATATTTT

J gene: TRBJ2-3
D gene: -
clone size: -
V gene: TRBV6-5
CDR3 protein: CASSYLEGATDTQYF
CDR3 DNA: TGTGCCAGCAGTTACTTGGAGGGGGCTACAGATACGCAGTATTTT

J gene: TRBJ2-7
D gene: TRBD1
clone size: -
V gene: TRBV27
CDR3 protein: CASSTNRGWAEQYF
CDR3 DNA: TGTGCCAGCAGTACCAACAGGGGATGGGCCGAGCAGTACTTC

J gene: TRBJ2-7
D gene: -
clone size: once
V gene: TRBV5-1
CDR3 protein: CASSPAPGASYEQYF
CDR3 DNA: TGCGCCAGCAGCCCAGCCCCGGGGGCCTCCTACGAGCAGTACTTC

J gene: TRBJ1-2
D gene: TRBD1
clone size: once
V gene: TRBV6-1
CDR3 protein: CASSEVQGAINGYTF
CDR3 DNA: TGTGCCAGCAGTGAAGTCCAGGGGGCTATCAATGGCTACACCTTC

J gene: TRBJ2-2
D gene: -
clone size: once
V gene: TRBV3-1/TRBV3-2
CDR3 protein: CASSGDFYTGELFF
CDR3 DNA: TGTGCCAGCAGCGGGGACTTCTACACCGGGGAGCTGTTTTTT

J gene: TRBJ1-2
D gene: -
clone size: -
V gene: TRBV2
CDR3 protein: CASRDLGGYTF
CDR3 DNA: TGTGCCAGCCGCGACCTGGGTGGCTACACCTTC

J gene: TRBJ1-1
D gene: -
clone size: -
V gene: TRBV5-1
CDR3 protein: CASSLHPGQLNTEAFF
CDR3 DNA: TGCGCCAGCAGCCTGCACCCCGGACAGCTTAACACTGAAGCTTTCTTT

J gene: TRBJ2-7
D gene: -
clone size: -
V gene: TRBV7-2
CDR3 protein: CASSLVGTSYEQYF
CDR3 DNA: TGTGCCAGCAGCTTGGTAGGAACCTCCTACGAGCAGTACTTC

J gene: TRBJ2-2
D gene: TRBD2
clone size: -
V gene: TRBV29-1
CDR3 protein: CSVRPSGGGELFF
CDR3 DNA: TGCAGCGTTCGGCCTAGCGGGGGCGGGGAGCTGTTTTTT

J gene: TRBJ1-2
D gene: TRBD1
clone size: once
V gene: TRBV29-1
CDR3 protein: CSGGDRGWQSNYGYTF
CDR3 DNA: TGCAGCGGCGGGGACAGGGGGTGGCAATCGAACTATGGCTACACCTTC

J gene: TRBJ2-3
D gene: -
clone size: -
V gene: TRBV7-2
CDR3 protein: CASSVDSLAQYF
CDR3 DNA: TGTGCCAGCAGCGTGGACTCCCTGGCCCAGTATTTT

J gene: TRBJ1-1
D gene: -
clone size: -
V gene: TRBV3-1/TRBV3-2
CDR3 protein: CASSQGGARTEAFF
CDR3 DNA: TGTGCCAGCAGCCAAGGGGGCGCGAGGACTGAAGCTTTCTTT

J gene: TRBJ2-5
D gene: TRBD2
clone size: -
V gene: TRBV6-2/TRBV6-3
CDR3 protein: CASSYSRLAGALQYF
CDR3 DNA: TGTGCCAGCAGTTACTCGAGGCTAGCGGGGGCCTTGCAGTACTTC

J gene: TRBJ1-4
D gene: TRBD1
clone size: once
V gene: TRBV5-1
CDR3 protein: CASSTGRDRVGEKLFF
CDR3 DNA: TGCGCCAGCAGCACCGGGCGGGACAGGGTTGGAGAAAAACTGTTTTTT

J gene: TRBJ1-5
D gene: -
clone size: -
V gene: TRBV19
CDR3 protein: CASTKQGRSNQPQHF
CDR3 DNA: TGTGCCAGTACCAAACAGGGTAGGAGCAATCAGCCCCAGCATTTT

J gene: TRBJ1-1
D gene: -
clone size: -
V gene: TRBV5-6
CDR3 protein: CASSWGGAANTEAFF
CDR3 DNA: TGTGCCAGCAGCTGGGGCGGGGCAGCCAACACTGAAGCTTTCTTT

J gene: TRBJ2-7
D gene: -
clone size: few
V gene: TRBV9
CDR3 protein: CASSAGGGQYF
CDR3 DNA: TGTGCCAGCAGCGCGGGGGGCGGGCAGTACTTC

J gene: TRBJ2-7
D gene: -
clone size: -
V gene: TRBV6-5
CDR3 protein: CASRKAVSSYEQYF
CDR3 DNA: TGTGCCAGTCGTAAGGCCGTCAGCTCCTACGAGCAGTACTTC

J gene: TRBJ2-2
D gene: -
clone size: -
V gene: TRBV6-4
CDR3 protein: CASRLEGVTNTGELFF
CDR3 DNA: TGTGCCAGCAGACTGGAGGGGGTAACGAACACCGGGGAGCTGTTTTTT

J gene: TRBJ1-4
D gene: -
clone size: few
V gene: TRBV4-1
CDR3 protein: CASSQVQGKGEKLFF
CDR3 DNA: TGCGCCAGCAGCCAAGTGCAGGGAAAGGGTGAAAAACTGTTTTTT

J gene: TRBJ2-7
D gene: -
clone size: -
V gene: TRBV7-2
CDR3 protein: CASSLADYEQYF
CDR3 DNA: TGTGCCAGCAGCTTAGCTGATTACGAGCAGTACTTC

J gene: TRBJ2-5
D gene: -
clone size: -
V gene: TRBV18
CDR3 protein: CASSPQGYRETQYF
CDR3 DNA: TGTGCCAGCTCACCACAGGGCTATCGAGAGACCCAGTACTTC

J gene: TRBJ2-7
D gene: TRBD1
clone size: -
V gene: TRBV14
CDR3 protein: CASSRETGWSYEQYF
CDR3 DNA: TGTGCCAGCAGCCGCGAGACAGGGTGGTCCTACGAGCAGTACTTC

J gene: TRBJ2-7
D gene: -
clone size: -
V gene: TRBV7-9
CDR3 protein: CASRKPGGGWDEQYF
CDR3 DNA: TGTGCCAGCAGGAAGCCCGGAGGGGGATGGGACGAGCAGTACTTC

J gene: TRBJ2-1
D gene: TRBD2
clone size: -
V gene: TRBV18
CDR3 protein: CASSDSGGDEQFF
CDR3 DNA: TGTGCCAGCTCAGACAGCGGGGGGGATGAGCAGTTCTTC

J gene: TRBJ2-7
D gene: -
clone size: -
V gene: TRBV11-2
CDR3 protein: CASSWQSYEQYF
CDR3 DNA: TGTGCCAGCAGCTGGCAGTCCTACGAGCAGTACTTC

J gene: TRBJ2-4
D gene: TRBD2
clone size: -
V gene: TRBV18
CDR3 protein: CASSPPGTSPPIQYF
CDR3 DNA: TGTGCCAGCTCACCCCCCGGGACTAGCCCTCCCATTCAGTACTTC

J gene: TRBJ1-2
D gene: -
clone size: -
V gene: TRBV6-1
CDR3 protein: CASSEEAGEAYGYTF
CDR3 DNA: TGTGCCAGCAGTGAAGAGGCGGGGGAGGCCTATGGCTACACCTTC

J gene: TRBJ1-3
D gene: -
clone size: once
V gene: TRBV9
CDR3 protein: CASSPRSLGVGGNTIYF
CDR3 DNA: TGTGCCAGCAGCCCAAGATCTTTAGGGGTAGGTGGAAACACCATATATTTT

J gene: TRBJ2-7
D gene: -
clone size: -
V gene: TRBV19
CDR3 protein: CASSHYGSSYEQYF
CDR3 DNA: TGTGCCAGTAGCCACTACGGAAGCTCCTACGAGCAGTACTTC

J gene: TRBJ2-2
D gene: -
clone size: -
V gene: TRBV6-5
CDR3 protein: CASSYGGTKITGELFF
CDR3 DNA: TGTGCCAGCAGTTACGGAGGGACCAAAATCACCGGGGAGCTGTTTTTT

J gene: TRBJ2-7
D gene: TRBD1
clone size: -
V gene: TRBV11-2
CDR3 protein: CASSSSGTGQYEQYF
CDR3 DNA: TGTGCCAGCAGCTCCTCCGGGACAGGGCAGTACGAGCAGTACTTC

J gene: TRBJ1-2
D gene: TRBD1
clone size: -
V gene: TRBV5-1
CDR3 protein: CASSLEGQGNYGYTF
CDR3 DNA: TGCGCCAGCAGCTTGGAGGGACAGGGAAACTATGGCTACACCTTC

J gene: TRBJ1-2
D gene: -
clone size: once
V gene: TRBV18
CDR3 protein: CASSSTGSGGVYGYTF
CDR3 DNA: TGTGCCAGCTCATCAACAGGGTCGGGCGGGGTCTATGGCTACACCTTC

J gene: TRBJ2-7
D gene: -
clone size: few
V gene: TRBV9
CDR3 protein: CASSGGDIRRYEQYF
CDR3 DNA: TGTGCCAGCAGCGGGGGGGACATCCGACGCTACGAGCAGTACTTC

J gene: TRBJ2-2
D gene: -
clone size: -
V gene: TRBV5-1
CDR3 protein: CASSLAANTGELFF
CDR3 DNA: TGCGCCAGCAGCTTGGCAGCGAACACCGGGGAGCTGTTTTTT

J gene: TRBJ1-4
D gene: -
clone size: -
V gene: TRBV19
CDR3 protein: CASSIPRLNEKLFF
CDR3 DNA: TGTGCCAGTAGTATCCCCAGGCTTAATGAAAAACTGTTTTTT

J gene: TRBJ1-4
D gene: -
clone size: -
V gene: TRBV5-5
CDR3 protein: CASSLKDTLNEKLFF
CDR3 DNA: TGTGCCAGCAGCTTGAAGGACACCCTTAATGAAAAACTGTTTTTT

J gene: TRBJ1-2
D gene: -
clone size: -
V gene: TRBV6-4
CDR3 protein: CASSAAGTGGYTF
CDR3 DNA: TGTGCCAGCAGTGCCGCCGGAACGGGCGGCTACACCTTC

J gene: TRBJ1-1
D gene: -
clone size: -
V gene: TRBV3-1/TRBV3-2
CDR3 protein: CASSQETLLGTEAFF
CDR3 DNA: TGTGCCAGCAGCCAAGAAACTCTCTTGGGGACTGAAGCTTTCTTT

J gene: TRBJ1-1
D gene: -
clone size: -
V gene: TRBV4-1
CDR3 protein: CASSQVRLNTEAFF
CDR3 DNA: TGCGCCAGCAGCCAAGTAAGGCTGAACACTGAAGCTTTCTTT

J gene: TRBJ2-4
D gene: -
clone size: -
V gene: TRBV7-2
CDR3 protein: CASSSSTNRLGGAGVYF
CDR3 DNA: TGTGCCAGCAGCTCGAGTACGAACCGCCTAGGGGGGGCGGGTGTGTACTTC

J gene: TRBJ1-3
D gene: -
clone size: -
V gene: TRBV20-1
CDR3 protein: CSAAGNTIYF
CDR3 DNA: TGCAGTGCTGCTGGAAACACCATATATTTT

J gene: TRBJ1-1
D gene: -
clone size: -
V gene: TRBV5-4
CDR3 protein: CASSLGGGHLNTEAFF
CDR3 DNA: TGTGCCAGCAGCTTGGGGGGGGGACACCTGAACACTGAAGCTTTCTTT

J gene: TRBJ2-7
D gene: -
clone size: -
V gene: TRBV5-1
CDR3 protein: CASRRGDEQYF
CDR3 DNA: TGCGCCAGCCGGAGGGGCGACGAGCAGTACTTC

J gene: TRBJ2-7
D gene: -
clone size: few
V gene: TRBV6-5
CDR3 protein: CASSYSFVYEQYF
CDR3 DNA: TGTGCCAGCAGTTACTCGTTCGTTTACGAGCAGTACTTC

J gene: TRBJ1-5
D gene: -
clone size: few
V gene: TRBV4-2
CDR3 protein: CASSQERFSEGGGNQPQHF
CDR3 DNA: TGTGCCAGCAGCCAAGAGAGGTTTTCGGAGGGCGGGGGCAATCAGCCCCAGCATTTT

J gene: TRBJ2-1
D gene: -
clone size: -
V gene: TRBV2
CDR3 protein: CASRSGTVGEQFF
CDR3 DNA: TGTGCCAGCAGGTCCGGGACTGTAGGTGAGCAGTTCTTC

J gene: TRBJ2-2
D gene: -
clone size: -
V gene: TRBV10-1
CDR3 protein: CASSDRGTNTGELFF
CDR3 DNA: TGCGCCAGCAGTGACCGGGGAACGAACACCGGGGAGCTGTTTTTT

J gene: TRBJ1-3
D gene: -
clone size: -
V gene: TRBV12-5
CDR3 protein: CASGRDSGNTIYF
CDR3 DNA: TGTGCTAGCGGACGGGACTCTGGAAACACCATATATTTT

J gene: TRBJ1-5
D gene: -
clone size: -
V gene: TRBV6-5
CDR3 protein: CASPRDFRNQPQHF
CDR3 DNA: TGTGCCAGCCCTCGGGACTTTCGCAATCAGCCCCAGCATTTT

J gene: TRBJ1-3
D gene: -
clone size: -
V gene: TRBV4-2
CDR3 protein: CASSQVFGNTIYF
CDR3 DNA: TGTGCCAGCAGCCAAGTTTTTGGAAACACCATATATTTT

J gene: TRBJ2-5
D gene: -
clone size: once
V gene: TRBV7-6
CDR3 protein: CASSRPGSQETQYF
CDR3 DNA: TGTGCCAGCAGCCGTCCGGGGAGTCAAGAGACCCAGTACTTC

J gene: TRBJ2-4
D gene: -
clone size: once
V gene: TRBV2
CDR3 protein: CASSLGPVLYF
CDR3 DNA: TGTGCCAGCAGTCTCGGACCAGTTCTCTACTTC

J gene: TRBJ1-6
D gene: TRBD1
clone size: -
V gene: TRBV10-3
CDR3 protein: CAIRGTGNNSPLHF
CDR3 DNA: TGTGCCATCAGAGGGACAGGCAATAATTCACCCCTCCACTTT

J gene: TRBJ2-6
D gene: -
clone size: -
V gene: TRBV19
CDR3 protein: CASSSRGTGANVLTF
CDR3 DNA: TGTGCCAGTAGTTCTAGGGGGACTGGGGCCAACGTCCTGACTTTC

J gene: TRBJ1-6
D gene: -
clone size: -
V gene: TRBV27
CDR3 protein: CASSLAGLNNSPLHF
CDR3 DNA: TGTGCCAGCAGTCTCGCGGGGCTGAATAATTCACCCCTCCACTTT

J gene: TRBJ1-6
D gene: TRBD1
clone size: -
V gene: TRBV5-6
CDR3 protein: CASSLGQGISPLHF
CDR3 DNA: TGTGCCAGCAGCTTGGGACAGGGGATTTCACCCCTCCACTTT

J gene: TRBJ2-7
D gene: TRBD1
clone size: -
V gene: TRBV11-2
CDR3 protein: CASSPRWGTGEYEQYF
CDR3 DNA: TGTGCCAGCAGCCCACGATGGGGGACAGGGGAATACGAGCAGTACTTC